What follows is one T cell receptor beta chain and its context. Its specificity is unknown. No cell sorting was done before RNA was extracted from the tissue. V lost 4 bases and J lost 4, with 14 bases in between. Per the germline V gene, CDR1 is SGHVS and CDR2 is FQNEAQ. The CDR3 extends over 15 amino acids. TCRbeta libraries were built with three rounds of nested PCR, modified from ARM-PCR. TCRdb reanalysed the multiplex PCR reads using MiXCR and keeps one entry per CDR3 protein. The sample holds 200,000 to 250,000 distinct CDR3 sequences, about two thirds seen once. The sample belongs to a study of tumor and adjacent non-tumor tissue in lung cancer. Study-level background: There were roughly 11 adenocarcinoma, a couple of squamous cell carcinoma and 1 small cell lung cancer cases. The patients, 10 men and roughly 5 women, were about 31 to 80 with stage I to III disease. Study observations and caveats: Tumor tissue had significantly higher TCR diversity than normal lung.

The V call is TRBV7-8, the J call TRBJ2-1; D may be TRBD1 or TRBD2 (5 bases each). This TCR came from a man aged 55 to 70 with non-small cell lung cancer. The material sequenced was lung tumor tissue. The CDR3 spells CASSSSGRIYNEQFF. Here the CDR3 DNA reads TGTGCCAGCAGCTCCTCGGGACGGATATACAATGAGCAGTTCTTC.